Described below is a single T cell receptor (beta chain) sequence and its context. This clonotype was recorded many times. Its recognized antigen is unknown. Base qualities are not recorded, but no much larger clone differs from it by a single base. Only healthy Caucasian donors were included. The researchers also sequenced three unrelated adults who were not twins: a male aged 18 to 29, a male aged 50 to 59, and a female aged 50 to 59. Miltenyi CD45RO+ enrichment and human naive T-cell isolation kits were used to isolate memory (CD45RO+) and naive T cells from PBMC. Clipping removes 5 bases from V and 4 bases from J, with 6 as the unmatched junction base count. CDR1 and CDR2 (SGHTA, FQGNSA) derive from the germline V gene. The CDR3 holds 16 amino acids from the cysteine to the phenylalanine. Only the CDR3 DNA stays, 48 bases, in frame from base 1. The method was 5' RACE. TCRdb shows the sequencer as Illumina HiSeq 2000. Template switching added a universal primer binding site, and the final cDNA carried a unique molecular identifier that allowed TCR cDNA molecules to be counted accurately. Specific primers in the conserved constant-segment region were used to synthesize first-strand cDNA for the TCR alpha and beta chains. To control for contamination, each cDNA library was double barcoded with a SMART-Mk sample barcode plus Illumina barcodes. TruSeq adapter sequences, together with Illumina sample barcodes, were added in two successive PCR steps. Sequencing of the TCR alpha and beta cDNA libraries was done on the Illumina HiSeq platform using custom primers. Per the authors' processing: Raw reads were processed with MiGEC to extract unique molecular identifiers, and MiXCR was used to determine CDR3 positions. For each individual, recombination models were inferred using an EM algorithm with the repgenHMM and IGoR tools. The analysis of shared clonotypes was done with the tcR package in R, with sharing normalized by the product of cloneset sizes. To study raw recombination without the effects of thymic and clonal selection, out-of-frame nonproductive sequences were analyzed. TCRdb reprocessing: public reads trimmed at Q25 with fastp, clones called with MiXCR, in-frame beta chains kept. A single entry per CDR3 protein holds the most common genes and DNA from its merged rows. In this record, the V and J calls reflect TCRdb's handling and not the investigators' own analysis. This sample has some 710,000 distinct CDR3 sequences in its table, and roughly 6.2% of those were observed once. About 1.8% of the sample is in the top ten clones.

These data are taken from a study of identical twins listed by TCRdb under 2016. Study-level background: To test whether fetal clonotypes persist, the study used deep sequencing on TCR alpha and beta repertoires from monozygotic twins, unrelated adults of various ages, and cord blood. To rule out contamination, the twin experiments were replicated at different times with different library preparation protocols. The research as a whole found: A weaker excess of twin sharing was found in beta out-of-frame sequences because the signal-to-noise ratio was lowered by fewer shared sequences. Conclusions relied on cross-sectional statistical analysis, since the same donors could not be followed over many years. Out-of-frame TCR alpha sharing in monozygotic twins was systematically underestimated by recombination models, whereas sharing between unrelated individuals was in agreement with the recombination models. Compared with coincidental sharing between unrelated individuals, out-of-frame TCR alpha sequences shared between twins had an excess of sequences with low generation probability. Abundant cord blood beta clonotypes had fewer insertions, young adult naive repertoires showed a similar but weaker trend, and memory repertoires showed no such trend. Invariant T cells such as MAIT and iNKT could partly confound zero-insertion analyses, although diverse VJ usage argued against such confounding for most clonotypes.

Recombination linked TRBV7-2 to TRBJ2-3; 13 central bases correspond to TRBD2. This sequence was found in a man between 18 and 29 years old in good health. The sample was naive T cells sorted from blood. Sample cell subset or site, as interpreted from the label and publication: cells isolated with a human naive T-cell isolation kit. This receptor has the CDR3 CASSTRTSGRADTQYF. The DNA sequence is TGTGCCAGCAGCACCCGGACTAGCGGGAGAGCAGATACGCAGTATTTT.